This T cell receptor beta chain came from a study of shared clonotypes between healthy human individuals. Regarding the study as a whole: The diversity represented, both genetic and in exposure history, was limited by few donors.

As concerns this clone: The antigen remains unidentified.

The donors were adults (healthy and HIV-negative) with no recent acute infections or vaccinations. Profiling relied on immunoSEQ multiplex PCR, and the TCRdb table lists in-frame clones only, not all of them. The table has about 680,000 clones, around 67% seen once. The clonotype comes from a woman in her twenties or thirties in good health. Sequenced material: memory CD4+ T cells sorted from blood. Subset defined: CD45RA-negative fraction.

The CDR3 DNA reads TGTGCCAGCAGCTTACGGCAGGGGTTCTACAATGAGCAGTTCTTC. Translating it yields CASSLRQGFYNEQFF. V is TRBV7-9 and J is TRBJ2-1, with a tentative D call TRBD1 (6 bases). This CDR3 spans 15 amino acids. Trimming took 2 bases from V and 3 from J, leaving 11 bases between them. Per the germline V gene, CDR1 is SEHNR and CDR2 is FQNEAQ (reference sequence).